The present entry profiles one T cell receptor (beta chain) with its context. Its specificity is unknown. The sample is drawn from a study of T cells after yellow fever vaccination. Study-wide context: SMART-Seq v4 Ultra Low Input handled preparation of low-cell-number fractions.

In making TCR cDNA, 5'RACE template switching added a universal primer site and UMIs to it. MiXCR, applied by TCRdb to the 5' RACE reads, yields one record per CDR3 protein. The sample records some 320,000 distinct CDR3 sequences, roughly 10% being singletons. Study-level findings and limits: Some clonotypes were seen in both the CD4 and the CD8 compartments. These made up a small share and likely arose from convergent recombination.

The input for sequencing was CD4+ T cells sorted from PBMCs, taken 45 days after the yellow fever booster vaccination. The TCR comes from a man in his late teens or twenties who received the YFV17D yellow fever vaccine.

CDR3 nucleotide sequence: TGTGCCAGCAGCCCCAACACGGTTGGAGAAGCTTTCTTT. It yields the protein CASSPNTVGEAFF. The chain is built from TRBV12-3 or TRBV12-4 and TRBJ1-1; D is ambiguous. Trimming took off 6 bases at V and 8 bases at J, with 16 bases between the two ends. The CDR3 has 13 amino acids.